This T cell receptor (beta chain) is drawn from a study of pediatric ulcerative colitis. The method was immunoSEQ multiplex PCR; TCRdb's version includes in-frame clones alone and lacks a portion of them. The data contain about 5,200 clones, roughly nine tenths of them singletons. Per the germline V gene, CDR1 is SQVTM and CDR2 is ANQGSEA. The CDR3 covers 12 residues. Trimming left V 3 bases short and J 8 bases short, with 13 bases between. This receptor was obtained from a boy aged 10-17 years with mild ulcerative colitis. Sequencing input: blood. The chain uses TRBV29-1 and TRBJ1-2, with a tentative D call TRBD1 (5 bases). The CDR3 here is CSVDRQLGGYTF. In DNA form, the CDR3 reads TGCAGCGTTGATCGACAGTTGGGAGGCTACACCTTC.